Presented here are 17 T cell receptor beta chains from one specimen sequenced in a study of blood T cell repertoires in COVID-19. TCRdb keeps only in-frame clones here, not all; method: immunoSEQ multiplex PCR. This table has 200,000 to 250,000 clones, approximately 80% appearing once. The specimen was PBMCs or T cells enriched from blood (not recorded which). These receptors all come from a woman aged 55-69 years who had recovered from COVID-19.

The chain carries TRBV5-6 and TRBJ1-5, with 7 nucleotides matching TRBD1. V dropped 3 bases and J dropped 0; count of bases not matched to a gene: 3. Germline values: CDR1 SGHDT, CDR2 YYEEEE. The CDR3 is 15 amino acids. The CDR3 sequence is CASSSQGISNQPQHF. The CDR3 DNA sequence: TGTGCCAGCAGCTCACAGGGGATTAGCAATCAGCCCCAGCATTTT.

V and J are TRBV7-9 and TRBJ1-1; TRBD1 matches at 7 bases. Germline values: CDR1 SEHNR, CDR2 FQNEAQ (reference sequence). The CDR3 has 15 residues. The trim removed 2 bases at V and 4 bases at J, leaving 7 bases unmatched. CDR3: CASSLLQGLATEAFF. CDR3 bases: TGTGCCAGCAGCTTACTACAGGGGTTGGCCACTGAAGCTTTCTTT.

This chain links TRBV20-1 with TRBJ2-7, with TRBD2 matching over 8 bases. This CDR3 contains 14 residues. The V and J ends lost 3 bases and 5 bases, in that order; junction bases with no gene match: 9. Germline loops: CDR1 DFQATT, CDR2 SNEGSKA (reference sequence). The CDR3 here is CSASIGRGPHEQYF. The CDR3 bases are TGCAGTGCTAGTATCGGGAGGGGCCCCCACGAGCAGTACTTC.

This clone was recorded a few times. V usage is TRBV19 and J usage is TRBJ1-5, with 8 bases that match TRBD1. V lost 6 bases and J lost 1; bases outside the gene matches: 8. The CDR3 is made up of 16 amino acids. Germline V CDR1 and CDR2: LNHDA, SQIVND (reference sequence). The CDR3 sequence: CASRDREGRSNQPQHF. The CDR3 nucleotides are TGTGCCAGTAGGGACAGGGAGGGTAGAAGCAATCAGCCCCAGCATTTT.

Comments on this clone: Sequence at one end of the junction differs from germline and may be a read error. This chain uses TRBV18 with TRBJ2-7, with 10 bases identical to TRBD2. CDR3 size: 12 residues. Germline CDR1 reads KGHSH; CDR2 reads LQKENI. The CDR3 bases are TGTGCCAGCTCAGAAGGGACTAGCGCGTTCTGCTTC. This encodes CASSEGTSAFCF.

The V call is TRBV6-2 or TRBV6-3, the J call TRBJ2-1, with D tentatively TRBD1 (5 bases). The CDR3 totals 14 residues. V dropped 7 bases and J dropped 0 bases, with 10 bases sitting between them. The V gene's germline CDR1 is MNHEY and CDR2 SVGEGT. The CDR3 loop is CASTPDSSYNEQFF. For the CDR3, the DNA is TGTGCCAGCACCCCTGACAGCTCCTACAATGAGCAGTTCTTC.

This clone was seen a few times. The chain carries TRBV2 and TRBJ1-2; no reliable D call. This CDR3 has 15 amino acids. In germline, CDR1 is SNHLY, CDR2 FYNNEI. Trimming removed 4 bases from V and 0 bases from J, with 12 bases in between. CDR3 amino acids: CASSAQLGANYGYTF. In DNA form, the CDR3 reads TGTGCCAGCAGTGCCCAACTGGGAGCTAACTATGGCTACACCTTC.

CDR3 in amino acids: CASSLGQGYTGELFF. CDR3 in DNA: TGTGCCAGCAGCTTAGGGCAGGGGTACACCGGGGAGCTGTTTTTT. This chain connects TRBV7-2 to TRBJ2-2, with D possibly TRBD1 on 6 matching bases. The V and J ends lost 1 base and 3 bases respectively, with 9 bases between them. The V gene's germline CDR1 is SGHTA and CDR2 FQGNSA. The CDR3 consists of 15 residues.

The chain recombines TRBV3-1 (or the pseudogene TRBV3-2) with TRBJ2-1; no definite D call. Germline lookup yields CDR1 LGHDT and CDR2 YNNKEL (reference sequence). V was cut by 4 bases and J by 8 bases, with 6 bases left in between. The CDR3 consists of 11 residues. CDR3 residues: CASSLTDEQFF. CDR3 sequence (DNA): TGTGCCAGCAGCCTTACGGATGAGCAGTTCTTC.

The rearrangement links TRBV2 to TRBJ1-2; D unresolved. The CDR3 contains 17 residues. Germline V gene lookup returns CDR1 SNHLY and CDR2 FYNNEI. The ends were cut back, 7 bases at V and 1 base at J, with 22 bases in the middle. CDR3 sequence (DNA): TGTGCCAGCACTTTAATGAACCCTATTTCCCTTAACTATGGCTACACCTTC. It specifies CASTLMNPISLNYGYTF.

The chain combines TRBV7-9 with TRBJ2-2; 11 bases map to TRBD2. This CDR3 contains 16 residues. The V segment lost 6 bases and the J segment 2 bases; nucleotides outside the gene matches: 5. Germline loops: CDR1 SEHNR, CDR2 FQNEAQ (reference sequence). The CDR3 sequence: CASRPGLAVNTGELFF. DNA of the CDR3: TGTGCCAGCAGACCGGGACTAGCGGTAAACACCGGGGAGCTGTTTTTT.

V usage is TRBV6-5 and J usage is TRBJ1-4, with D perhaps matching TRBD1 (5 bases). CDR1 is MNHEY, CDR2 SVGAGI, per germline. The germline V and J ends were trimmed by 7 bases and 5 bases, with 14 bases remaining between them. CDR3 size: 14 residues. The chain's CDR3 is CASTSGLPNEKLFF. The DNA for the CDR3 is TGTGCCAGCACCTCGGGACTTCCAAATGAAAAACTGTTTTTT.

The CDR3 region has the DNA TGTGCCAGCAGCTCTCCTCTAGCCTACAATGAGCAGTTCTTC. It yields the protein CASSSPLAYNEQFF. J is TRBJ2-1 and V is TRBV7-9; no firm D call. The germline V gene has CDR1 SEHNR and CDR2 FQNEAQ (reference sequence). V was clipped by 4 bases and J by 2 bases, with 9 bases between them. The CDR3 has 14 amino acids.

CDR3 protein: CASSPFAGNEKLFF. The DNA for the CDR3 is TGTGCCAGCAGCCCCTTCGCGGGTAATGAAAAACTGTTTTTT. The chain links TRBV7-9 to TRBJ1-4, with unresolved D. V lost 5 bases to trimming and J lost 4 bases, with 11 bases between them. Germline CDR1 reads SEHNR; CDR2 reads FQNEAQ (reference sequence). The CDR3 covers 14 residues.

In its sample, this clone was seen once. This rearrangement joins TRBV10-3 to TRBJ2-3, with 10 bases lining up with TRBD2. Germline-derived CDR1 and CDR2 are ENHRY and SYGVKD. Losses at the gene ends were 0 bases for V and 0 bases for J; bases not matched to a gene: 12. There are 20 residues in the CDR3. CDR3 in DNA: TGTGCCATCAGTGAGTCTCCGGGACTAGCGTCCGCAACTAGCACAGATACGCAGTATTTT. It is translated as CAISESPGLASATSTDTQYF.

The chain joins TRBV19 to TRBJ2-5; possible D gene TRBD2, 7 bases. This CDR3 region has 14 residues. The V and J ends lost 10 bases and 5 bases respectively, with 20 bases between them. Germline V lookup: CDR1 LNHDA, CDR2 SQIVND (reference sequence). CDR3 protein: CATSRTGGWETQYF. CDR3 sequence (DNA): TGTGCCACCTCCAGAACGGGGGGCTGGGAGACCCAGTACTTC.

The rearrangement joins TRBV6-2 or TRBV6-3 to TRBJ2-7; 9 bases map to TRBD2. Germline loops: CDR1 MNHEY, CDR2 SVGEGT. Losses at the gene ends were 0 bases for V and 3 bases for J; bases not matched to a gene: 9. This CDR3 is 17 amino acids long. The chain's CDR3 is CASSYSIPSGTVYEQYF. CDR3 DNA: TGTGCCAGCAGTTACTCGATCCCTAGCGGGACTGTCTACGAGCAGTACTTC.